This entry describes one T cell receptor beta chain. What it recognizes is unknown. The junction shows a germline mismatch at one end, possibly a read error. Libraries were prepared by immunoSEQ multiplex PCR; TCRdb keeps only in-frame clonotypes and omits some of them. In the table there are 35,000 to 45,000 clones, over 60% of which are singletons. Excluded were patients having autoimmune disease history or systemic immunosuppression. CDR3 length: 15 amino acids. Germline lookup yields CDR1 SNHLY and CDR2 FYNNEI. The record originates from a study of OX40 agonist ivuxolimab in advanced cancers. Study-level background: Anti-PD-1, anti-PD-L1 or anti-CTLA-4 therapy given earlier was allowed, and 40% had some. Regarding the study as a whole: The CD4+ and CD8+ T cells in the blood had expanded clonally by week 6 at 0.1 to 3.0 mg/kg. No determination was made of the antigen specificity of the expanded peripheral T cells.

The source material was CD4+ or CD8+ T cells sorted from blood, sampled in a trial of the OX40 agonist ivuxolimab. The TCR sequence derives from an adult with an advanced solid tumor such as melanoma, head and neck, liver or kidney cancer. This rearrangement joins TRBV2 to TRBJ1-3, with D hard to call. The CDR3 sequence is CASREGPAVGNTIYF. As DNA, the CDR3 is TGTGCCAGCAGGGAAGGACCGGCGGTAGGAAACACCATATATTTT.